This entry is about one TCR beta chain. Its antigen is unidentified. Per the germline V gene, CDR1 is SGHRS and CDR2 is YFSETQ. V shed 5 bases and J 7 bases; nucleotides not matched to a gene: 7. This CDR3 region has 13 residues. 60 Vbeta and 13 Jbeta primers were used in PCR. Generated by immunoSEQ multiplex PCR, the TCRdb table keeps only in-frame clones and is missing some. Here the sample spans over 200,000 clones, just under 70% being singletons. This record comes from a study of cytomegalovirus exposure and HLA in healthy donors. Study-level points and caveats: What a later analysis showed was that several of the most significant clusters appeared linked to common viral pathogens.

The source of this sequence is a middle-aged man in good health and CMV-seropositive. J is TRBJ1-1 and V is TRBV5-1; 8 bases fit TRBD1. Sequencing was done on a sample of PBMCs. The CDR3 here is CASRQGVGVEAFF. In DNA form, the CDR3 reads TGCGCCAGCAGACAGGGGGTGGGGGTTGAAGCTTTCTTT.